The sequence of this T cell receptor beta chain was determined in a study of tumor and adjacent non-tumor tissue in lung cancer. The overall study: Histology: about a dozen adenocarcinoma, a couple of squamous cell carcinoma, 1 small cell lung cancer. On average, productive TCRbeta reads reached some 4.2 million per sample. Study findings and constraints: Significantly higher TCR diversity was found in tumor than normal lung. Tumor repertoires had a smaller top 100 clone share than normal lung.

Three rounds of nested PCR, following a modified ARM-PCR protocol, produced the TCRbeta library. In TCRdb, the multiplex PCR reads were re-called with MiXCR into one record per CDR3 protein. The top ten hold roughly 20% of the sample, which has approximately 150,000 distinct CDR3 sequences, 60% to 70% seen once. With regard to this clonotype: No antigen is known for it.

Germline values: CDR1 DFQATT, CDR2 SNEGSKA (reference sequence). CDR3 length: 14 amino acids. Trimming pared 8 bases from V and 9 bases from J, leaving 23 bases between. RNA was extracted from bulk tissue without any cell sorting. Sequences were obtained from lung tumor tissue. This sequence was found in a man aged 55 to 70 with small cell lung cancer. V gene TRBV20-1 combines with J gene TRBJ2-4, with D perhaps assigned TRBD1 or TRBD2 (6 bases each). CDR3 DNA: TGCAGTACTACAATCGGGAGCGAGGGGGGCATTCAGTACTTC. It specifies CSTTIGSEGGIQYF.